The 32 T cell receptor beta chains presented below share a single source sample, sequenced in a study of cytomegalovirus exposure and HLA in healthy donors. 13 Jbeta primers and 60 Vbeta primers were used for the PCR. Only in-frame clones appear in the TCRdb table, and some are missing; sequencing was by immunoSEQ multiplex PCR. The sample has some 150,000 clones, roughly 85% seen once; the top ten hold 0.85%. Sequencing was carried out using PBMCs. These receptors were collected from a woman aged 25 to 39 in good health and CMV-seronegative.

This clone was counted between two and nine times. The chain joins TRBV12-5 to TRBJ2-1, with 7 bases that match TRBD2. The CDR3 loop spans 16 amino acids. Per germline, CDR1 LGHNT and CDR2 FRNRAP. The V segment lost 0 bases and the J segment 6 bases; nucleotides outside the gene matches: 8. CDR3 loop: CASGLVLSGRGNEQFF. CDR3 nucleotides: TGTGCTAGTGGTTTGGTATTGTCAGGGAGGGGCAATGAGCAGTTCTTC.

The chain recombines TRBV14 with TRBJ2-7; D is unresolved. This CDR3 is built from 11 residues. V was cut by 4 bases and J by 4 bases, with 5 bases left in between. Germline lookup yields CDR1 SGHDN and CDR2 FVKESK. This CDR3 reads CASSPQYEQYF. CDR3 DNA sequence: TGTGCCAGCAGCCCTCAGTACGAGCAGTACTTC. The full variable domain, its missing parts supplied by reference TRBV14 and TRBJ2-7, is EAGVTQFPSHSVIEKGQTVTLRCDPISGHDNLYWYRRVMGKEIKFLLHFVKESKQDESGMPNNRFLAERTGGTYSTLKVQPAELEDSGVYFCASSPQYEQYFGPGTRLTVT.

This rearrangement joins TRBV4-2 to TRBJ1-3; the D gene is possibly TRBD1 (6 bases). The germline V gene has CDR1 LGHNA and CDR2 YNFKEQ. This CDR3 is 13 amino acids long. The V end lost 8 bases, the J end lost 3 bases, and 11 bases lay between the germline ends. The CDR3 spells CASSQGRGNTIYF. Here the CDR3 DNA reads TGTGCCAGCTCACAGGGTCGTGGAAACACCATATATTTT.

The V and J genes are TRBV28 and TRBJ2-7, with 7 bases aligning to TRBD1. There are 16 residues in the CDR3. In germline, CDR1 is MDHEN, CDR2 SYDVKM. V shed 6 bases and J 2 bases; nucleotides not matched to a gene: 13. The CDR3 here is CASSPLRWDRPYEQYF. DNA of the CDR3: TGTGCCAGCAGCCCACTCAGGTGGGACAGACCCTACGAGCAGTACTTC.

The chain carries TRBV5-1 and TRBJ2-5; D unclear. The J call may be incorrect, as the DNA end agrees better with TRBJ2-7. The CDR3 loop spans 13 amino acids. Per germline, CDR1 SGHRS and CDR2 YFSETQ. CDR3 sequence (DNA): TGCGCCAGCAGCCCCCTTGGGGCCTACGAGCAGTACTTC. It is translated as CASSPLGAYEQYF.

This clone has a single count. The chain joins TRBV7-6 to TRBJ1-6; 9 positions match TRBD1. This CDR3 region has 14 residues. Trimming removed 6 bases from V and 6 bases from J; junction bases left unmatched: 3. Germline V lookup: CDR1 SGHVS, CDR2 FNYEAQ. CDR3 in amino acids: CASRQTGGNSPLHF. In DNA form, the CDR3 reads TGTGCCAGCAGACAGACAGGGGGTAATTCACCCCTCCACTTT.

As concerns this clone: This same CDR3 is encoded by further DNA sequences in the sample. V is TRBV6-6 and J is TRBJ1-6; no clear D gene. This CDR3 contains 15 residues. CDR1 and CDR2 from the germline V gene are MNHNY and SVGAGI (reference sequence). The V and J ends lost 10 bases and 4 bases respectively, with 17 bases between them. The CDR3 spells CATRRDMRYNSPLHF. The DNA for the CDR3 is TGTGCCACCCGGCGGGATATGAGGTATAATTCACCCCTCCACTTT.

The rearrangement uses TRBV5-1 and TRBJ2-3; a possible D gene is TRBD2 (6 bases). Germline CDR1 SGHRS, CDR2 YFSETQ. The V and J ends lost 10 bases and 0 bases respectively, with 12 bases between them. This CDR3 is built from 13 residues. The CDR3: CAGGATSTDTQYF. Here the CDR3 DNA reads TGCGCCGGAGGGGCGACTAGCACAGATACGCAGTATTTT.

The rearrangement links TRBV5-4 to TRBJ1-6; tentatively, D is TRBD1 (6 bases). The CDR3 covers 15 residues. V was cut by 0 bases and J by 8 bases, with 12 bases left in between. Looked up from germline, CDR1 is SGHNT and CDR2 is YYREEE (reference sequence). The chain's CDR3 is CASSLGQGRDSPLHF. Here the CDR3 DNA reads TGTGCCAGCAGCTTGGGGCAGGGGAGGGATTCACCCCTCCACTTT.

This sequence joins TRBV5-1 and TRBJ1-3, with D possibly matching TRBD1 (5 bases). This CDR3 region has 15 residues. V gave up 0 bases and J gave up 3 bases, with 10 bases separating them. Germline V gives CDR1 SGHRS, CDR2 YFSETQ. DNA of the CDR3: TGCGCCAGCAGCTTGGCGGGGGACGGTGGAAACACCATATATTTT. The encoded protein is CASSLAGDGGNTIYF.

V and J are TRBV5-1 and TRBJ2-7; possible D gene TRBD1, 5 bases. The germline V gene encodes CDR1 SGHRS and CDR2 YFSETQ. This CDR3 has 14 amino acids. V lost 0 bases and J 6 bases, leaving 13 bases between the germline ends. In DNA, the CDR3 is TGCGCCAGCAGCTTGGTTCCAGGGCCCAGCGAGCAGTACTTC. It specifies CASSLVPGPSEQYF.

This clone turned up a few times. The chain has TRBV14 and TRBJ2-3; a possible D gene is TRBD1 (5 bases). CDR1 and CDR2 from the germline V gene are SGHDN and FVKESK. The CDR3 runs to 15 residues. V lost 5 bases and J lost 0, with 12 bases in between. The CDR3 DNA is TGTGCCAGCAGCTTTCGGACACTTAGCACAGATACGCAGTATTTT. It yields the protein CASSFRTLSTDTQYF.

About this clone: Other DNA sequences in this specimen translate into the identical CDR3. J is TRBJ2-7 and V is TRBV27; 8 positions agree with TRBD1. V shed 6 bases and J 2 bases; nucleotides not matched to a gene: 3. Germline values: CDR1 MNHEY, CDR2 SMNVEV (reference sequence). The CDR3 runs to 13 residues. CDR3 nucleotide sequence: TGTGCCAGCAGCCGACAGGGGACCTACGAGCAGTACTTC. This translates into CASSRQGTYEQYF.

This clone came up once. The gene calls are TRBV27 and TRBJ2-1, with 8 bases lining up with TRBD1. CDR3 length equals 14 residues. J was trimmed by 5 bases and V by 6 bases; bases with no gene match: 6. CDR1 is MNHEY and CDR2 is SMNVEV in the germline V gene (reference sequence). The CDR3 loop reads CASRRQGYDNEQFF. CDR3 in DNA: TGTGCCAGCAGAAGACAGGGGTATGACAATGAGCAGTTCTTC.

The chain recombines TRBV6-8 with TRBJ2-7, with 9 bases fitting TRBD2. CDR1 is MNHGY and CDR2 is SAAAGT in the germline V gene. The trim removed 7 bases at V and 2 bases at J, leaving 12 bases unmatched. The CDR3 is 16 residues long. The CDR3 DNA reads as TGTGCCAGCATGCTGGAGGCGGGAGGGTACCCCTACGAGCAGTACTTC. Residues: CASMLEAGGYPYEQYF.

This chain joins TRBV18 and TRBJ1-4; D is unresolved. The CDR3 length is 13 residues. V gave up 8 bases and J gave up 2 bases, with 9 bases separating them. The germline V gene has CDR1 KGHSH and CDR2 LQKENI. The CDR3 here is CASAWQTNEKLFF. DNA for the CDR3: TGTGCCAGCGCCTGGCAGACTAATGAAAAACTGTTTTTT.

This chain links TRBV7-9 with TRBJ1-4, with a tentative D call TRBD1 (6 bases). Germline V gene sequence: CDR1 SEHNR, CDR2 FQNEAQ (reference sequence). Trimming stripped 6 bases from V and 4 bases from J, with 18 bases between. The CDR3 spans 16 residues. CDR3: CASRIGRGQLNEKLFF. DNA of the CDR3: TGTGCCAGCAGGATCGGCAGGGGCCAGCTTAATGAAAAACTGTTTTTT.

The chain is built from TRBV29-1 and TRBJ1-1; D remains ambiguous. Germline V gives CDR1 SQVTM, CDR2 ANQGSEA. This CDR3 region has 10 residues. V was shortened by 2 bases and J by 7 bases, with 5 bases between the two germline ends. Written as DNA, the CDR3 is TGCAGCGTTGAACCCTTTGAAGCTTTCTTT. Translating it yields CSVEPFEAFF.

This clone is large by share. V usage is TRBV6-1 and J usage is TRBJ2-3; 11 bases are a match to TRBD1. J was trimmed by 4 bases and V by 1 base; bases with no gene match: 1. CDR3 length equals 15 residues. The germline V gene has CDR1 MNHNS and CDR2 SASEGT. The CDR3 loop is CASSEGTGGPDTQYF. DNA of the CDR3: TGTGCCAGCAGTGAAGGGACAGGGGGCCCAGATACGCAGTATTTT.

The CDR3, as DNA: TGTGCCAGCAGCTTGACTAGCTCCACAGATACGCAGTATTTT. It encodes CASSLTSSTDTQYF. This rearrangement joins TRBV7-9 to TRBJ2-3, with 7 bases fitting TRBD2. This CDR3 is 14 amino acids long. J lost 2 bases, V lost 3 bases, and 2 bases had no gene match. CDR1 and CDR2 from the germline V gene are SEHNR and FQNEAQ (reference sequence).

This rearrangement joins TRBV12-5 to TRBJ2-7; weak D call: TRBD2 (6 bases). V was cut by 7 bases and J by 4 bases, with 14 bases left in between. The CDR3 covers 13 residues. The germline V gene has CDR1 LGHNT and CDR2 FRNRAP. In DNA, the CDR3 is TGTGCTAGTGCCCCGGGACTCGCATACGAGCAGTACTTC. It translates to CASAPGLAYEQYF.

On this clone: This likely comes from a read error, as the CDR3 has no conserved phenylalanine or tryptophan at its end. The chain links TRBV6-5 to TRBJ1-5; 9 bases are a match to TRBD1. The ends lost 4 bases at V and 2 bases at J; junction bases unmatched: 6. The CDR3 runs to 16 residues. Germline CDR1 reads MNHEY; CDR2 reads SVGAGI. The DNA for the CDR3 is TGTGCCAGCAGTTTACAGGGGGCTGCGGGCAATCAGCCCCAGCATCTT. It codes for CASSLQGAAGNQPQHL.

V usage is TRBV6-1 and J usage is TRBJ1-3; the D gene is possibly TRBD1 (6 bases). Germline CDR1 and CDR2: MNHNS and SASEGT. The CDR3 sequence is 14 residues long. Deletions cut 5 bases from V and 2 bases from J, with 10 bases between. The CDR3 nucleotides read TGTGCCAGCAGTCCAGGGGTGCCTGGAAACACCATATATTTT. This sequence encodes CASSPGVPGNTIYF.

The chain carries TRBV5-6 and TRBJ1-1, with D unresolved. The length of the CDR3 is 12 residues. The germline V gene has CDR1 SGHDT and CDR2 YYEEEE. Trimming removed 4 bases from V and 4 bases from J, with 8 bases in between. The CDR3 region has the DNA TGTGCCAGCAGCGTGGGGAGCACTGAAGCTTTCTTT. It encodes CASSVGSTEAFF.

This rearrangement joins TRBV19 to TRBJ1-5; 9 nucleotides align to TRBD1. This CDR3 has 16 amino acids. Per the germline V gene, CDR1 is LNHDA and CDR2 is SQIVND (reference sequence). The V segment lost 4 bases and the J segment 1 base; nucleotides outside the gene matches: 5. CDR3 residues: CASSTTGGGSNQPQHF. The CDR3 coding sequence is TGTGCCAGTAGTACCACAGGGGGCGGAAGCAATCAGCCCCAGCATTTT.

This clone was detected once. The chain uses TRBV19 and TRBJ1-4; tentative D call: TRBD1 (6 bases). Per germline, CDR1 LNHDA and CDR2 SQIVND (reference sequence). The CDR3 is 14 residues long. With 4 bases removed from V and 4 bases from J, the gap between germline ends came to 10 bases. The CDR3 protein is CASSTGEINEKLFF. For the CDR3, the DNA is TGTGCCAGTAGTACAGGGGAGATTAATGAAAAACTGTTTTTT. Full variable domain (rest looked up from reference TRBV19 and TRBJ1-4): DGGITQSPKYLFRKEGQNVTLSCEQNLNHDAMYWYRQDPGQGLRLIYYSQIVNDFQKGDIAEGYSVSREKKESFPLTVTSAQKNPTAFYLCASSTGEINEKLFFGSGTQLSVL.

The chain couples TRBV15 to TRBJ1-1, with D possibly being TRBD1 (5 bases). Germline V gene sequence: CDR1 LNHNV, CDR2 YYDKDF (reference sequence). Trimming stripped 5 bases from V and 5 bases from J, with 12 bases between. The CDR3 has 13 amino acids. CDR3 region: CATSPTVGTEAFF. CDR3 nucleotides: TGTGCCACCAGCCCGACAGTTGGTACTGAAGCTTTCTTT.

The rearrangement joins TRBV2 to TRBJ2-5; 7 bases map to TRBD2. The DNA end favors TRBJ2-7, so the J call may be wrong. Germline V gene sequence: CDR1 SNHLY, CDR2 FYNNEI. The CDR3 consists of 14 residues. CDR3 DNA: TGTGCCAGCACACCCCCAGGCGGGGGCTACGAGCAGTACTTC. Its protein is CASTPPGGGYEQYF.

The rearrangement uses TRBV6-5 and TRBJ1-2; 7 bases are shared with TRBD1. The CDR3 extends over 16 amino acids. Germline V gene data show CDR1 as MNHEY and CDR2 as SVGAGI. J was trimmed by 4 bases and V by 0 bases; bases with no gene match: 8. CDR3 nucleotides: TGTGCCAGCAGTTACTCGAGTGCCGGGACAGCCTATGGCTACACCTTC. Its protein product is CASSYSSAGTAYGYTF.

This chain connects TRBV6-5 to TRBJ2-7, with 12 bases lining up with TRBD2. The ends lost 0 bases at V and 3 bases at J; junction bases unmatched: 3. CDR3 length: 16 residues. CDR1 is MNHEY, CDR2 SVGAGI, per germline. For the CDR3, the DNA is TGTGCCAGCAGTTACTCTGGGACTAGCGGGCTCTACGAGCAGTACTTC. Encoded protein: CASSYSGTSGLYEQYF.

The chain is built from TRBV6-6 and TRBJ1-2; no firm D call. From germline, CDR1 is MNHNY and CDR2 SVGAGI (reference sequence). The CDR3 is 15 amino acids. V was pared by 2 bases and J by 0 bases, with 10 bases between. The CDR3 region is CASSYGRSANYGYTF. Written as DNA, the CDR3 is TGTGCCAGCAGTTACGGGAGATCCGCTAACTATGGCTACACCTTC.

CDR3 nucleotides: TGTGCCACCAGCAGAGATTCAAGCCTAAACACTGAAGCTTTCTTT. Protein product: CATSRDSSLNTEAFF. The gene calls are TRBV15 and TRBJ1-1; no clear D. The V end lost 0 bases, the J end lost 2 bases, and 10 bases lay between the germline ends. The CDR3 runs to 15 residues. CDR1 and CDR2 (germline): LNHNV, YYDKDF (reference sequence).